The following is a T cell receptor beta chain sequence with its context. The method was immunoSEQ multiplex PCR; TCRdb's version includes in-frame clones alone and lacks a portion of them. The table has around 76,000 clones, under 95% seen once; the top ten hold 0.27%. This entry is derived from a study of technical replicates of blood from a handful of donors. With 0 bases clipped from V and 1 base from J, the junction kept 5 bases outside the gene matches. Germline V gene sequence: CDR1 SGHTS, CDR2 YDEGEE. The CDR3 runs 16 residues. The material sequenced was T cells isolated from PBMCs. The clonotype comes from a human donor in good health. V usage is TRBV5-8 and J usage is TRBJ2-3; 7 nucleotides agree with TRBD2. The CDR3 DNA reads TGTGCCAGCAGCTTGGTACGGGGGGAGGGCACAGATACGCAGTATTTT. Translation: CASSLVRGEGTDTQYF.